These 31 T cell receptor beta chains originate from one sample sequenced in a study of beta chain features in type 1 diabetes. Investigators reverse transcribed all isolated RNA, so they sequenced expressed TCRB transcripts. The assay was immunoSEQ multiplex PCR, and TCRdb's table has in-frame clones only and misses some. In the table there are about 900,000 clones, roughly a sixth of which are singletons. What was sequenced was naive CD4+ T cells from blood. These receptors came from a woman under 30 in good health.

This chain links TRBV11-2 with TRBJ2-5, with 7 bases that match TRBD2. Germline V gives CDR1 SGHAT, CDR2 FQNNGV. Trimming at V came to 5 bases and at J to 9 bases, leaving 9 bases not matched to a gene. The CDR3 extends over 13 amino acids. The CDR3 is CASSRDGTTPQYF. CDR3 nucleotides: TGTGCCAGCAGCCGCGACGGGACTACGCCCCAGTACTTC.

The chain is built from TRBV28 and TRBJ2-7; a possible D gene is TRBD1 (5 bases). Between the trimmed V and J ends, which lost 2 bases and 7 bases, there was a span of 15 bases. Germline V gene data show CDR1 as MDHEN and CDR2 as SYDVKM. The CDR3 is made up of 14 amino acids. The CDR3 DNA follows: TGTGCCAGCAGTTTACCGCAGGGCGCTCGGGAGCAGTACTTC. It is translated as CASSLPQGAREQYF.

About this clone itself: Different DNA sequences within this sample yield the same CDR3. This chain joins TRBV9 and TRBJ1-1; D remains ambiguous. The CDR3 spans 13 residues. V was shortened by 0 bases and J by 1 base, with 4 bases between the two germline ends. Looked up from germline, CDR1 is SGDLS and CDR2 is YYNGEE. As DNA, the CDR3 is TGTGCCAGCAGCGTAGCAGGGAACACTGAAGCTTTCTTT. It translates to CASSVAGNTEAFF.

The chain uses TRBV4-2 and TRBJ2-1; D may be TRBD1 (6 bases). CDR1 is LGHNA, CDR2 YNFKEQ, per germline. V shed 0 bases and J shed 7 bases, with 19 bases lying between them. The length of the CDR3 is 17 residues. The CDR3 bases are TGTGCCAGCAGCCAAGATACTCGGCAGGGGAGTCCTAATGAGCAGTTCTTC. Translation: CASSQDTRQGSPNEQFF.

This clone has a handful of counts. The J gene is TRBJ2-1, the V gene TRBV5-6, with D perhaps TRBD1 (5 bases). Trimming took off 6 bases at V and 10 bases at J, with 11 bases between the two ends. Germline CDR1 SGHDT, CDR2 YYEEEE. The CDR3 loop spans 11 amino acids. In DNA form, the CDR3 reads TGTGCCAGCACCAAGAGACAGGAGCAGTTCTTC. Residues: CASTKRQEQFF.

The chain is built from TRBV28 and TRBJ1-1; the D gene is possibly TRBD1 (5 bases). The V gene lost 8 bases and the J gene lost 12 bases, with 19 bases spanning the gap. Germline loops: CDR1 MDHEN, CDR2 SYDVKM. The CDR3 is made up of 12 amino acids. The CDR3 DNA is TGTGCCAGCCTGGGCAGGGCTCTTGACTCTTTCTTT. Translated, it gives CASLGRALDSFF.

This clone has only one observation. The V and J genes are TRBV5-1 and TRBJ1-2, with D perhaps matching TRBD1 (6 bases). Trimming took 4 bases from V and 5 from J, leaving 12 bases between them. This CDR3 is 13 amino acids long. The germline CDR1 and CDR2 sequences are SGHRS and YFSETQ. The CDR3 sequence is CASSRQAAYGYTF. The CDR3 region has the DNA TGCGCCAGCAGCCGACAGGCAGCTTATGGCTACACCTTC. The full variable domain, its missing parts supplied by reference TRBV5-1 and TRBJ1-2, is KAGVTQTPRYLIKTRGQQVTLSCSPISGHRSVSWYQQTPGQGLQFLFEYFSETQRNKGNFPGRFSGRQFSNSRSEMNVSTLELGDSALYLCASSRQAAYGYTFGSGTRLTVV.

In its sample, this clone was seen a few times. The V and J genes are TRBV7-2 and TRBJ2-3; D tentatively reads TRBD1 or TRBD2 (6 bases each). The V end was cut by 4 bases, the J end by 1 base, with 9 bases between. Germline lookup yields CDR1 SGHTA and CDR2 FQGNSA. The CDR3 runs to 14 residues. In DNA form, the CDR3 reads TGTGCCAGCAGCTACGGGGGCCGCACAGATACGCAGTATTTT. It yields the protein CASSYGGRTDTQYF.

CDR3 sequence reads: CASSRRGRADTQYF. CDR3 nucleotide sequence: TGTGCCAGCAGTCGGCGGGGGAGGGCAGATACGCAGTATTTT. The chain uses TRBV28 and TRBJ2-3, with 7 positions matching TRBD2. The CDR3 length is 14 residues. With V trimmed by 5 bases and J by 4 bases, 6 bases remained unmatched. Germline V lookup: CDR1 MDHEN, CDR2 SYDVKM.

The table lists this clone with a count of one. The chain recombines TRBV29-1 with TRBJ1-1; 7 bases agree with TRBD1. Losses at the gene ends were 6 bases for V and 0 bases for J; bases not matched to a gene: 10. This CDR3 comprises 15 residues. The germline CDR1 and CDR2 sequences are SQVTM and ANQGSEA. CDR3 coding DNA: TGCAGCGTCGGGAGCTGGACAGGCATGAACACTGAAGCTTTCTTT. Amino acid sequence: CSVGSWTGMNTEAFF.

This chain connects TRBV27 to TRBJ2-4; no firm D call. Germline V gene sequence: CDR1 MNHEY, CDR2 SMNVEV (reference sequence). V lost 4 bases and J lost 0, with 10 bases in between. The CDR3 has 15 amino acids. The CDR3 region has the DNA TGTGCCAGCAGTTCAGACCCCCTAGCCAAAAACATTCAGTACTTC. It codes for CASSSDPLAKNIQYF.

The chain links TRBV7-8 to TRBJ2-7, with D hard to call. V gave up 4 bases and J gave up 1 base, with 8 bases separating them. The germline CDR1 and CDR2 sequences are SGHVS and FQNEAQ. The CDR3 has 13 amino acids. The CDR3, as DNA: TGTGCCAGCAGCTCGACAATATCCTACGAGCAGTACTTC. This encodes CASSSTISYEQYF. The full variable domain, in which reference TRBV7-8 and TRBJ2-7 provide the parts outside the CDR3, is GAGVSQSPRYKVAKRGQDVALRCDPISGHVSLFWYQQALGQGPEFLTYFQNEAQLDKSGLPSDRFFAERPEGSVSTLKIQRTQQEDSAVYLCASSSTISYEQYFGPGTRLTVT.

A few counts support this clone. The gene calls are TRBV7-2 and TRBJ2-5, with D uncertain. TRBJ2-7 explains the end of the DNA better; the J call may be wrong. The germline CDR1 and CDR2 sequences are SGHTA and FQGNSA. This CDR3 is built from 13 residues. The CDR3 loop reads CASSFSESYEQYF. For the CDR3, the DNA is TGTGCCAGCAGCTTTTCCGAGTCCTACGAGCAGTACTTC.

The sample holds a few counts of this clone. This chain connects TRBV18 to TRBJ2-3; D call uncertain. V lost 5 bases to trimming and J lost 1 base, with 13 bases between them. The CDR3 is 15 residues long. In germline, CDR1 is KGHSH, CDR2 LQKENI. The CDR3 loop reads CASSNYASGTDTQYF. As DNA, the CDR3 is TGTGCCAGCTCAAACTACGCCTCCGGCACAGATACGCAGTATTTT.

The chain links TRBV28 to TRBJ2-1; D remains ambiguous. CDR1 is MDHEN, CDR2 SYDVKM, per germline. V was cut by 7 bases and J by 3 bases, with 4 bases left in between. This CDR3 contains 11 residues. CDR3 region: CASTHYNEQFF. The CDR3 region has the DNA TGTGCCAGCACCCACTACAATGAGCAGTTCTTC. Variable domain in full (rest from reference TRBV28 and TRBJ2-1): DVKVTQSSRYLVKRTGEKVFLECVQDMDHENMFWYRQDPGLGLRLIYFSYDVKMKEKGDIPEGYSVSREKKERFSLILESASTNQTSMYLCASTHYNEQFFGPGTRLTVL.

This clone has only a few counts. The chain is built from TRBV18 and TRBJ2-2, with 8 bases aligning to TRBD1. This CDR3 region has 15 residues. V lost 6 bases, J lost 4 bases, and 7 bases stayed unmatched. Germline V gene sequence: CDR1 KGHSH, CDR2 LQKENI. The DNA of the CDR3 is TGTGCCAGCTCCCTGGGACAGGAGCTCACCGGGGAGCTGTTTTTT. Its protein is CASSLGQELTGELFF.

This clone came up a few times. The gene calls are TRBV29-1 and TRBJ1-1; perhaps TRBD1 as D (6 bases). The V end lost 5 bases, the J end lost 7 bases, and 20 bases lay between the germline ends. In germline, CDR1 is SQVTM, CDR2 ANQGSEA. The CDR3 is 14 amino acids. This CDR3 is CSVSRGVGGREAFF. As DNA, the CDR3 is TGCAGCGTTTCACGCGGGGTAGGGGGGCGTGAAGCTTTCTTT.

This chain links TRBV5-1 with TRBJ1-4; D call uncertain. The CDR3 is made up of 15 amino acids. V was clipped by 8 bases and J by 0 bases, with 14 bases between them. Germline assignment: CDR1 SGHRS and CDR2 YFSETQ. CDR3 amino acids: CASRRHDATNEKLFF. Written as DNA, the CDR3 is TGCGCCAGTAGACGGCATGATGCAACTAATGAAAAACTGTTTTTT.

V usage is TRBV28 and J usage is TRBJ1-1, with D possibly matching TRBD1 (5 bases). The ends were cut back, 5 bases at V and 6 bases at J, with 16 bases in the middle. The CDR3 covers 14 residues. Germline V CDR1 and CDR2: MDHEN, SYDVKM. CDR3 bases: TGTGCCAGCAGTGCGCGCCCTGGGGGATCTGAAGCTTTCTTT. This codes for CASSARPGGSEAFF.

The V call is TRBV4-2, the J call TRBJ1-1; D is unclear. Germline V gene lookup returns CDR1 LGHNA and CDR2 YNFKEQ. The V gene lost 0 bases and the J gene lost 4 bases, with 12 bases spanning the gap. The CDR3 is made up of 15 amino acids. The CDR3 here is CASSQDWAPGTEAFF. The CDR3 region has the DNA TGTGCCAGCAGCCAAGACTGGGCCCCGGGCACTGAAGCTTTCTTT.

The chain combines TRBV19 with TRBJ2-3; no reliable D call. This CDR3 region has 15 residues. The germline V gene has CDR1 LNHDA and CDR2 SQIVND (reference sequence). Deletions cut 2 bases from V and 2 bases from J, with 11 bases between. CDR3 amino acids: CASSIRESYTDTQYF. The CDR3 DNA sequence: TGTGCCAGTAGTATAAGGGAATCCTACACAGATACGCAGTATTTT.

The CDR3 reads CASSFPSGRDEQYF. The CDR3 bases are TGTGCCAGCAGTTTCCCTAGTGGCAGGGACGAGCAGTACTTC. This chain joins TRBV28 and TRBJ2-7; TRBD1 is a possible D gene (5 bases). This CDR3 has 14 amino acids. The germline CDR1 and CDR2 sequences are MDHEN and SYDVKM. V lost 3 bases and J lost 5, with 14 bases in between.

The V call is TRBV25-1, the J call TRBJ2-1, with TRBD1 identical over 12 bases. The germline CDR1 and CDR2 sequences are MGHDK and SYGVNS. Trimming cost V 0 bases and J 8 bases; bases outside gene matches: 5. The CDR3 has 16 residues. CDR3 in amino acids: CASSEYTGQGAYEQFF. CDR3 coding DNA: TGTGCCAGCAGTGAATATACGGGACAGGGGGCCTATGAGCAGTTCTTC. The variable domain in full, with the rest retrieved from reference TRBV25-1 and TRBJ2-1, is EADIYQTPRYLVIGTGKKITLECSQTMGHDKMYWYQQDPGMELHLIHYSYGVNSTEKGDLSSESTVSRIRTEHFPLTLESARPSHTSQYLCASSEYTGQGAYEQFFGPGTRLTVL.

Details on this clone: Within the sample, other DNA sequences also encode this same CDR3. V gene TRBV18 combines with J gene TRBJ2-6; the D is unclear. V was trimmed by 3 bases and J by 1 base, leaving 7 bases between them. Germline V gene data show CDR1 as KGHSH and CDR2 as LQKENI. The CDR3 has 15 residues. Written as DNA, the CDR3 is TGTGCCAGCTCACCCGGAACTTCTGGGGCCAACGTCCTGACTTTC. This encodes CASSPGTSGANVLTF.

This clone was counted ten times or more. J is TRBJ1-2 and V is TRBV12-2; the table's D call of TRBD1 was not tested on the DNA. TRBV12-2 is labeled a pseudogene. This CDR3 comprises 14 residues. The CDR3 sequence is CASRLADRDDGYTF. CDR3 sequence (DNA): TGTGCAAGTCGCTTAGCGGACAGGGACGATGGCTACACCTTC.

This clone showed up just a few times. The rearrangement joins TRBV19 to TRBJ1-2; the D is unclear. The CDR3 sequence is 13 residues long. Between the trimmed V and J ends, which lost 5 bases and 7 bases, there was a span of 14 bases. Germline V gene sequence: CDR1 LNHDA, CDR2 SQIVND (reference sequence). Written as DNA, the CDR3 is TGTGCCAGTAGTGGCCACCCGGCGAGTGGCTACACCTTC. This gives the protein CASSGHPASGYTF.

This clone was recorded a few times. The J gene is TRBJ2-5, the V gene TRBV15; no reliable D call. Trimming took 3 bases from V and 6 from J, leaving 5 bases between them. Germline lookup yields CDR1 LNHNV and CDR2 YYDKDF (reference sequence). This CDR3 comprises 11 residues. DNA for the CDR3: TGTGCCACCAGCAGGGGAAAGACCCAGTACTTC. This codes for CATSRGKTQYF.

This clone was counted between two and nine times. The V call is TRBV5-1, the J call TRBJ1-3; D remains ambiguous. Per germline, CDR1 SGHRS and CDR2 YFSETQ. CDR3 size: 19 residues. V lost 0 bases and J 0 bases, leaving 19 bases between the germline ends. The CDR3 here is CASSLVALWAGDSGNTIYF. CDR3 in DNA: TGCGCCAGCAGCTTGGTAGCGTTATGGGCGGGAGACTCTGGAAACACCATATATTTT.

Comment on this clone: Other DNA sequences in this specimen translate into the identical CDR3. The chain carries TRBV18 and TRBJ2-3; D may be TRBD2 (6 bases). V was clipped by 6 bases and J by 3 bases, with 16 bases between them. The CDR3 totals 15 residues. The V gene's germline CDR1 is KGHSH and CDR2 LQKENI. The CDR3 region is CASSPTGLGTDTQYF. The CDR3 bases are TGTGCCAGCTCTCCAACGGGACTCGGGACAGATACGCAGTATTTT. Together with reference TRBV18 and TRBJ2-3, the CDR3 gives the full variable domain: NAGVMQNPRHLVRRRGQEARLRCSPMKGHSHVYWYRQLPEEGLKFMVYLQKENIIDESGMPKERFSAEFPKEGPSILRIQQVVRGDSAAYFCASSPTGLGTDTQYFGPGTRLTVL.

The chain links TRBV2 to TRBJ1-4, with D hard to call. The CDR3 covers 11 residues. V lost 8 bases and J 8 bases, leaving 9 bases between the germline ends. Germline values: CDR1 SNHLY, CDR2 FYNNEI. The CDR3 spells CASEFEEKLFF. CDR3 coding DNA: TGTGCCAGCGAGTTTGAGGAAAAACTGTTTTTT.

This chain connects TRBV18 to TRBJ2-3; 9 bases map to TRBD2. The CDR3 is made up of 17 amino acids. Unmatched junction bases numbered 12, after V lost 6 bases and J lost 2 bases. The germline V gene has CDR1 KGHSH and CDR2 LQKENI. CDR3 sequence reads: CASSMASGNLVTDTQYF. The CDR3 nucleotides read TGTGCCAGCTCGATGGCTAGCGGGAATCTCGTCACAGATACGCAGTATTTT.